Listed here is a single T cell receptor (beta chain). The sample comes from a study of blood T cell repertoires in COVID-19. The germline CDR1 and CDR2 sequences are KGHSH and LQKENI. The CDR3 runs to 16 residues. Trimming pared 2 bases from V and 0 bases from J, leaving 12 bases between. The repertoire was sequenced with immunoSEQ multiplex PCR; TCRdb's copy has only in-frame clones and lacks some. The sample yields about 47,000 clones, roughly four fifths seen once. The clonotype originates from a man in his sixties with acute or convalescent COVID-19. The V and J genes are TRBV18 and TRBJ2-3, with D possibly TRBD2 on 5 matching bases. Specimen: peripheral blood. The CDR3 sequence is CASSPERAKSTDTQYF. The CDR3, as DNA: TGTGCCAGCTCACCAGAGAGGGCTAAAAGCACAGATACGCAGTATTTT.